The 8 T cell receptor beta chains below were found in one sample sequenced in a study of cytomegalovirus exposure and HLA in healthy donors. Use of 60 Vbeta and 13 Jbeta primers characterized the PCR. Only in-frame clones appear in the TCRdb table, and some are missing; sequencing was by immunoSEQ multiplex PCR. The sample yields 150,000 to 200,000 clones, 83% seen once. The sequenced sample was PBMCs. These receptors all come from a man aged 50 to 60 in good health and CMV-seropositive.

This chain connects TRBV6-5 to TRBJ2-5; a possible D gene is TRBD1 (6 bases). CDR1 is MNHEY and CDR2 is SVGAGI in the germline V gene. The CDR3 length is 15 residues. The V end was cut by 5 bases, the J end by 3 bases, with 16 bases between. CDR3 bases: TGTGCCAGCAGTCCAAACCGGTGGGACAAAGAGACCCAGTACTTC. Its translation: CASSPNRWDKETQYF.

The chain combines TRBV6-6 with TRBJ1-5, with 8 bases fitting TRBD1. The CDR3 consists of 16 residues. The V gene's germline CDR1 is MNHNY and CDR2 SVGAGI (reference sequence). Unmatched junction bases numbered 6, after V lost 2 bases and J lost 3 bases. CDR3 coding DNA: TGTGCCAGCAGTTACACGGCGGGACAGGTCAATCAGCCCCAGCATTTT. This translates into CASSYTAGQVNQPQHF.

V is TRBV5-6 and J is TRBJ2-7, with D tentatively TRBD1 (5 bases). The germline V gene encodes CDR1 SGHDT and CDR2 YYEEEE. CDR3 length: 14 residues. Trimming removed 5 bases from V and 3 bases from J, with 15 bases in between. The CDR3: CASSSQGEDYEQYF. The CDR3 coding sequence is TGTGCCAGCAGTTCGCAGGGTGAAGACTACGAGCAGTACTTC.

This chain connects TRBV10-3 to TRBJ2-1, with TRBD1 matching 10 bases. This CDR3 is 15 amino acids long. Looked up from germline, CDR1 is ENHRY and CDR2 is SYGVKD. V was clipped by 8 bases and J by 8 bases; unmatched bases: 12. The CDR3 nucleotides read TGTGCCATCGATGGGACAGGGGATCTGGAGGATGAGCAGTTCTTC. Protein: CAIDGTGDLEDEQFF.

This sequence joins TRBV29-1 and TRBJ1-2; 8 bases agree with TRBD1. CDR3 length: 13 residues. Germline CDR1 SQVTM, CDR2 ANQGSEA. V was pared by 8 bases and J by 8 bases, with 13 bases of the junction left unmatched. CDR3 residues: CSFTGGDSYGYTF. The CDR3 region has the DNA TGCAGCTTTACAGGGGGGGATTCATACGGCTACACCTTC.

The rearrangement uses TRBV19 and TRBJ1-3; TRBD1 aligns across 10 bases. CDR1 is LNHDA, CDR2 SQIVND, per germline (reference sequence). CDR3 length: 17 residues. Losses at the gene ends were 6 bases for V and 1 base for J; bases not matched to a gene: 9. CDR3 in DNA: TGTGCCAGTAGCATACCGGGACAGGGGATTTCTGGAAACACCATATATTTT. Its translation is CASSIPGQGISGNTIYF.

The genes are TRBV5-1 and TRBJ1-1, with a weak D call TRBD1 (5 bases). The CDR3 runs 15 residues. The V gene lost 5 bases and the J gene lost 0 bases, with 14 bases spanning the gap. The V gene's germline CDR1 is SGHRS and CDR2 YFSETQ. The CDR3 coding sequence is TGCGCCAGCAGGGTGTCTTCAGGGATGAACACTGAAGCTTTCTTT. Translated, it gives CASRVSSGMNTEAFF.

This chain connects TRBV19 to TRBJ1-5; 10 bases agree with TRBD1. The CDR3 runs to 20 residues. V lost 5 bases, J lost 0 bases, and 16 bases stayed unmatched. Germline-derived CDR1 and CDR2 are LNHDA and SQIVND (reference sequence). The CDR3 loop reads CASSGRPRDRGKTSNQPQHF. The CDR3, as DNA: TGTGCCAGTAGTGGTAGACCAAGGGACAGGGGAAAAACTAGCAATCAGCCCCAGCATTTT.